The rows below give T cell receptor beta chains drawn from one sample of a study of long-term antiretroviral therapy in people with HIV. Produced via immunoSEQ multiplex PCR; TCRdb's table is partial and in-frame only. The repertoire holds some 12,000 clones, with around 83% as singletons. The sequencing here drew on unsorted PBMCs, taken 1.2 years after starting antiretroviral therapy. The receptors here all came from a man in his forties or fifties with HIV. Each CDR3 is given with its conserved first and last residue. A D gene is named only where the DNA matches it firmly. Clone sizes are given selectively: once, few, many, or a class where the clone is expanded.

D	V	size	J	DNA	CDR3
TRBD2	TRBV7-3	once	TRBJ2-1	TGTGCCAGCAGCCGCAGCGGGGGGGTGCAAAATGAGCAGTTCTTC	CASSRSGGVQNEQFF
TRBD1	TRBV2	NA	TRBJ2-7	TGTGCCAGCAGCCCCGGGACAGGGGTCCACGAGCAGTACTTC	CASSPGTGVHEQYF
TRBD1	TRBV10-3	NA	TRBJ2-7	TGTGCCATCAGTGAGTCGGGGACAGGGGGAACATACGAGCAGTACTTC	CAISESGTGGTYEQYF
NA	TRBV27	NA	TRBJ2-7	TGTGCCAGCAGTTTATCGACCGGGACACCCTACGAGCAGTACTTC	CASSLSTGTPYEQYF
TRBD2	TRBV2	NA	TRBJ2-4	TGTGCCAGCAGCAGTACGCCTAGCGGGGTAGCCAAAAACATTCAGTACTTC	CASSSTPSGVAKNIQYF
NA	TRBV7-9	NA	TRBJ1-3	TGTGCCAGCAGCTCCCGGATGGCGGGAAACACCATATATTTT	CASSSRMAGNTIYF
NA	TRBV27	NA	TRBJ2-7	TGTGCCAGCAGTACCCCAGGCAGCTCTCTCTACGAGCAGTACTTC	CASSTPGSSLYEQYF
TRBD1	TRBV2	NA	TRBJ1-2	TGTGCCAGCAGTGAGAGGGGGCTCGAGTTCGGCTACACCTTC	CASSERGLEFGYTF
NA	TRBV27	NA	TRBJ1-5	TGTGCCAGCAGTTTATCAGGATCTGAAGGGTATCAGCCCCAGCATTTT	CASSLSGSEGYQPQHF
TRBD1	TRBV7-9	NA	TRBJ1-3	TGTGCCAGCAGCAGATCGACAGGGGCCTCTGGAAACACCATATATTTT	CASSRSTGASGNTIYF
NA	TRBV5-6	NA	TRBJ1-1	TGTGCCAGCAGCTTTCTTCCATCTTTGGGGTTTAACACTGAAGCTTTCTTT	CASSFLPSLGFNTEAFF
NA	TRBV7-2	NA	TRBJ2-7	TGTGCCAGCAGCTTAAGGCGGTCGGGGGCCTCCTACGAGCAGTACTTC	CASSLRRSGASYEQYF
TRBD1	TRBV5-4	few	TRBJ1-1	TGTGCCAGCACACTAAATCCGGGACAGGGGAGGAACACTGAAGCTTTCTTT	CASTLNPGQGRNTEAFF
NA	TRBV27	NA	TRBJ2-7	TGTGCCAGCAGTCCCCAGGTCAGGAGCTCCTACGAGCAGTACTTC	CASSPQVRSSYEQYF
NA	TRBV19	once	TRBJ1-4	TGTGCCAGTAGTATAGATTGGAGACGGACTAATGAAAAACTGTTTTTT	CASSIDWRRTNEKLFF
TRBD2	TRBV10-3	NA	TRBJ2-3	TGTGCCATCAGTGAGTTGCGGGGGGGCGGCGATACGCAGTATTTT	CAISELRGGGDTQYF
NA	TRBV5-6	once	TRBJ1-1	TGTGCCAGCAGCTTGGGCAGCCTTAACACTGAAGCTTTCTTT	CASSLGSLNTEAFF
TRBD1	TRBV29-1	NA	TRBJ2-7	TGCAGCGTCGCAACAGGGGAGAGCTCCTACGAGCAGTACTTC	CSVATGESSYEQYF
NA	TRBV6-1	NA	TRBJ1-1	TGTGCCAGCAGTGAAGGGTGGGGACAAAATGAAGCTTTCTTT	CASSEGWGQNEAFF
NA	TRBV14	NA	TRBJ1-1	TGTGCCAGCAGCCAAGGTAATGCTGCTGAAGCTTTCTTT	CASSQGNAAEAFF
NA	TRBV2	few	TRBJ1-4	TGTGCCAGCAAAGCTCGTGCAACTAATGAAAAACTGTTTTTT	CASKARATNEKLFF
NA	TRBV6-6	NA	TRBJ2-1	TGTGCCAGCAGCCCGGACAGTAGCTCCTACAATGAGCAGTTCTTC	CASSPDSSSYNEQFF
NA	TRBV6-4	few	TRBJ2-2	TGTGCCAGCAGTGACGGAGGGCCGCTAAAGAGGCTGTTTTTT	CASSDGGPLKRLFF
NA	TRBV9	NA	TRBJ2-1	TGTGCCAGCAGCGTAGAGGGCGGTCTCTACAATGAGCAGTTCTTC	CASSVEGGLYNEQFF
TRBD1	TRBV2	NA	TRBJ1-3	TGTGCCAGCAGTGATGACAGGGGCTATGGAAACACCATATATTTT	CASSDDRGYGNTIYF
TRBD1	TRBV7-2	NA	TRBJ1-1	TGTGCCAGCAGCTTAGTAGCGGCAGGGGGAGCGAACACTGAAGCTTTCTTT	CASSLVAAGGANTEAFF
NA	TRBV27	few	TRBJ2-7	TGTGCCAGCAGTTTCACCGGGGATATCACCTACGAGCAGTACTTC	CASSFTGDITYEQYF
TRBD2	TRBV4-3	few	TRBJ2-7	TGCGCCAGCAGCCAAGATTTCGCGGGGGGCCCCTCCTACGAGCAGTACTTC	CASSQDFAGGPSYEQYF
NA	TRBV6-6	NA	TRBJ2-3	TGTGCCAGCAGCCTGCTAACAGATACGCAGTATTTT	CASSLLTDTQYF
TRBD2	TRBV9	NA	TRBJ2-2	TGTGCCAGCAGCGTCTTGGGTGCGGGGGGGCCGAACACCGGGGAGCTGTTTTTT	CASSVLGAGGPNTGELFF
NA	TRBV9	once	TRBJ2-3	TGTGCCAGCAGCGGGGGGTGGGGCCACACAGATACGCAGTATTTT	CASSGGWGHTDTQYF
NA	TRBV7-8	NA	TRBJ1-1	TGTGCCAGCAGCTTAGTATCCCAGGGTAAACTGAACACTGAAGCTTTCTTT	CASSLVSQGKLNTEAFF
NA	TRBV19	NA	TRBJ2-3	TGTGCCAGTAGCCCCTCCCTCGGGGGCCTATTCACAGATACGCAGTATTTT	CASSPSLGGLFTDTQYF
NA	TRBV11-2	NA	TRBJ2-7	TGTGCCAGCAGCTTTTGGGGGGACGAGCAGTACTTC	CASSFWGDEQYF
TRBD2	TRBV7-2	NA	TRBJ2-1	TGTGCCAGCATTATTAGCGGGGGCGCTTACAATGAGCAGTTCTTC	CASIISGGAYNEQFF
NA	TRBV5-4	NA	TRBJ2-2	TGTGCCAGCAGCTTTTTCACCGGGGAGCTGTTTTTT	CASSFFTGELFF
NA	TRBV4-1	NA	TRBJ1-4	TGCGCCAGCAGCCCGGGGTTGACCGCAACTAATGAAAAACTGTTTTTT	CASSPGLTATNEKLFF
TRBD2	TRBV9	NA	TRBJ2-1	TGTGCCAGCAGCCCTACGACGGGGGGGGGCAATGAGCAGTTCTTC	CASSPTTGGGNEQFF
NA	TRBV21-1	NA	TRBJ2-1	TGTGCCAGCAGGTGGGACAGGGGAGGCAATGAGCAGTTCTTC	CASRWDRGGNEQFF
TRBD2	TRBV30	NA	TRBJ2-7	TGTGCCTGGAGTGACGGGGGGGCTGGAGAGCAGTACTTC	CAWSDGGAGEQYF
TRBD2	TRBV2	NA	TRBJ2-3	TGTGCCAGCAGCGGGACTAGCGGGGGCACCACAGATACGCAGTATTTT	CASSGTSGGTTDTQYF
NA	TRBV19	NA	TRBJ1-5	TGTGCCAGTAGTATTACCTGGGCAGGTAAACAGCCCCAGCATTTT	CASSITWAGKQPQHF
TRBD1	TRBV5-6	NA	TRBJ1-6	TGTGCCTCAGAGACAGGGACAAGGAATTCACCCCTCCACTTT	CASETGTRNSPLHF
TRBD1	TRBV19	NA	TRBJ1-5	TGTGCCCGCCCCGGGACAGAAGATTATCAGCCCCAGCATTTT	CARPGTEDYQPQHF
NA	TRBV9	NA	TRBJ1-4	TGTGCCAGCAGCGTAGAAGTTAGGGCAGCTAATGAAAAACTGTTTTTT	CASSVEVRAANEKLFF
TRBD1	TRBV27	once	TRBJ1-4	TGTGCCAGCAGTTGGTCGGACAGGGGAGGTGAAAAACTGTTTTTT	CASSWSDRGGEKLFF
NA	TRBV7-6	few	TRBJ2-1	TGTGCCAGCAGCTTAGCGCCCGTCAATGAGCAGTTCTTC	CASSLAPVNEQFF
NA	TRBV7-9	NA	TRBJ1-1	TGTGCCAGCACCTGGGGCAGAGATGAAGCTTTCTTT	CASTWGRDEAFF
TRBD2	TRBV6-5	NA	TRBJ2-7	TGTGCCTCCGGAGCGGGGCGATCCTACGAGCAGTACTTC	CASGAGRSYEQYF
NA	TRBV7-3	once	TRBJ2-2	TGTGCCAGCAGCTTAGAGGGTAGCATCACCGGGGAGCTGTTTTTT	CASSLEGSITGELFF
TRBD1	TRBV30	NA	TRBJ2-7	TGTGCCTGGAGTTCCACAGGGGGCGAGCAGTACTTC	CAWSSTGGEQYF